Listed below are T cell receptor beta chains from one sample, sequenced in a study of blood T cell repertoires in COVID-19. The repertoire was sequenced with immunoSEQ multiplex PCR; TCRdb's copy has only in-frame clones and lacks some. This table holds around 330,000 clones, approximately 86% found once. The sequenced material came from PBMCs or T cells enriched from blood (not recorded which). Receptor source: a woman aged 18 to 35 who had recovered from COVID-19. CDR3s include the opening cysteine and the closing phenylalanine or tryptophan. D genes are given only for firm matches. Expanded clones are given a class, and other clones once, few, many or no size at all.

v_call: TRBV19; d_call: .; j_call: TRBJ2-5; clone_size: many; cdr3_nt: TGTGCCAGTAGTTGGTTTCTAGCAAGCCAAGAGACCCAGTACTTC; cdr3_aa: CASSWFLASQETQYF
v_call: TRBV10-3; d_call: TRBD1; j_call: TRBJ2-2; clone_size: .; cdr3_nt: TGTGCCATGAGGCCGACAGGGGCCGTGGTAGGAACCGGGGAGCTGTTTTTT; cdr3_aa: CAMRPTGAVVGTGELFF
v_call: TRBV6-5; d_call: .; j_call: TRBJ2-7; clone_size: once; cdr3_nt: TGTGCCAGCAGATCAGGACAGAGCTCCTACGAGCAGTACTTC; cdr3_aa: CASRSGQSSYEQYF
v_call: TRBV28; d_call: TRBD1; j_call: TRBJ1-2; clone_size: few; cdr3_nt: TGTGCCAGCAGTTCGACAGGGTACTATGGCTACACCTTC; cdr3_aa: CASSSTGYYGYTF
v_call: TRBV30; d_call: TRBD2; j_call: TRBJ2-5; clone_size: .; cdr3_nt: TGTGCCTGCGATACTAGCGGGGGGAAGACCCAGTACTTC; cdr3_aa: CACDTSGGKTQYF
v_call: TRBV5-8; d_call: TRBD1; j_call: TRBJ1-2; clone_size: .; cdr3_nt: TGTGCCAGCAGCCGCGTTCCGGGACAGGGGGCCAAGGGTGGCTACACCTTC; cdr3_aa: CASSRVPGQGAKGGYTF
v_call: TRBV27; d_call: TRBD2; j_call: TRBJ2-1; clone_size: .; cdr3_nt: TGTGCCAGCAGTCCGACTAGCGGGAGGGCCGATGAGCAGTTCTTC; cdr3_aa: CASSPTSGRADEQFF
v_call: TRBV19; d_call: TRBD2; j_call: TRBJ2-2; clone_size: .; cdr3_nt: TGTGCCAGTAGTGAACTAGCGGGAGTCACCGGGGAGCTGTTTTTT; cdr3_aa: CASSELAGVTGELFF
v_call: TRBV11-3; d_call: TRBD1; j_call: TRBJ2-1; clone_size: .; cdr3_nt: TGTGCCAGCAGCAAGGGACAGGGCCCGCACAATGAGCAGTTCTTC; cdr3_aa: CASSKGQGPHNEQFF
v_call: TRBV19; d_call: .; j_call: TRBJ1-4; clone_size: few; cdr3_nt: TGTGCCAGTAGTCCAGGAACGGCGACTAATGAAAAACTGTTTTTT; cdr3_aa: CASSPGTATNEKLFF
v_call: TRBV14; d_call: .; j_call: TRBJ1-1; clone_size: .; cdr3_nt: TGTGCCAGCAGCCTACTCCCGGGTGCTGAAGCTTTCTTT; cdr3_aa: CASSLLPGAEAFF
v_call: TRBV28; d_call: .; j_call: TRBJ1-2; clone_size: few; cdr3_nt: TGTGCCAGCTCGGGGACTGTTTATGGCTACACCTTC; cdr3_aa: CASSGTVYGYTF
v_call: TRBV28; d_call: .; j_call: TRBJ2-3; clone_size: once; cdr3_nt: TGTGCCAGCAGCCCGCAGGGGAATGGGGGCACAGATACGCAGTATTTT; cdr3_aa: CASSPQGNGGTDTQYF
v_call: TRBV19; d_call: TRBD1; j_call: TRBJ1-2; clone_size: .; cdr3_nt: TGTGCCACGAACCCGGGACAGGGGTTGAACTATGGCTACACCTTC; cdr3_aa: CATNPGQGLNYGYTF
v_call: TRBV28; d_call: TRBD1; j_call: TRBJ1-2; clone_size: .; cdr3_nt: TGTGCCAGCAGAATCAGGGGGCGACCCTATGGCTACACCTTC; cdr3_aa: CASRIRGRPYGYTF
v_call: TRBV12-3/TRBV12-4; d_call: TRBD1; j_call: TRBJ1-2; clone_size: .; cdr3_nt: TGTGCCAGCACCACGACAGGGGGCGGCTACACCTTC; cdr3_aa: CASTTTGGGYTF
v_call: TRBV5-6; d_call: .; j_call: TRBJ2-5; clone_size: .; cdr3_nt: TGTGCCAGCAGCTTTGAGGAAAGAGAGACCCAGTACTTC; cdr3_aa: CASSFEERETQYF
v_call: TRBV7-3; d_call: .; j_call: TRBJ1-1; clone_size: .; cdr3_nt: TGTGCCAGCAGCCCCCTCAGGAGGACCAACACTGAAGCTTTCTTT; cdr3_aa: CASSPLRRTNTEAFF
v_call: TRBV23-1; d_call: .; j_call: TRBJ1-5; clone_size: .; cdr3_nt: TGCGCCAGCAGTCAAATGGGGGCGATAGAAAATAGCAATCAGCCCCAGCATTTT; cdr3_aa: CASSQMGAIENSNQPQHF
v_call: TRBV10-3; d_call: .; j_call: TRBJ1-1; clone_size: .; cdr3_nt: TGTGCCATCACGGGAAGTGCGTCCACTGAAGCTTTCTTT; cdr3_aa: CAITGSASTEAFF